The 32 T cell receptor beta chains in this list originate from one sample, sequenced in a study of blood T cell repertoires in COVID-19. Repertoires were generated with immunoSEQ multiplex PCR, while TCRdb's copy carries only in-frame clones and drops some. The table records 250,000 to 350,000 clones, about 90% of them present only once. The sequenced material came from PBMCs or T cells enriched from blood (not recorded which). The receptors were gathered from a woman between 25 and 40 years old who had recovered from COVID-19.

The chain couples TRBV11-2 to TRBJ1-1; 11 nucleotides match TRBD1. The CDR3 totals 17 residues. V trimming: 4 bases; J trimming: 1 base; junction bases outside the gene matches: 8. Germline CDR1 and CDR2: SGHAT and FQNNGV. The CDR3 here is CASSSGQGGVGNTEAFF. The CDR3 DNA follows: TGTGCCAGCAGCTCGGGACAGGGGGGGGTCGGGAACACTGAAGCTTTCTTT.

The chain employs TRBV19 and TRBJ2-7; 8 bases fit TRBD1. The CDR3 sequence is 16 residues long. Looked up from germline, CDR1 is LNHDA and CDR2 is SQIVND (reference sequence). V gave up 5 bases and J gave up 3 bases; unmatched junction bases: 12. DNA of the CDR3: TGTGCCAGTAGTTGGGGGTTGGGGGACAGGAACTACGAGCAGTACTTC. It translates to CASSWGLGDRNYEQYF. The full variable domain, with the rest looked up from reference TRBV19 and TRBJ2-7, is DGGITQSPKYLFRKEGQNVTLSCEQNLNHDAMYWYRQDPGQGLRLIYYSQIVNDFQKGDIAEGYSVSREKKESFPLTVTSAQKNPTAFYLCASSWGLGDRNYEQYFGPGTRLTVT.

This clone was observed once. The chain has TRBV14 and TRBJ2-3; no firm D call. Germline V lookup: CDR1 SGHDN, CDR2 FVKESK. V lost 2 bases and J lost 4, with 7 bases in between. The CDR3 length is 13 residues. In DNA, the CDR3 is TGTGCCAGCAGCCAACGGTACCCAGATACGCAGTATTTT. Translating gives CASSQRYPDTQYF.

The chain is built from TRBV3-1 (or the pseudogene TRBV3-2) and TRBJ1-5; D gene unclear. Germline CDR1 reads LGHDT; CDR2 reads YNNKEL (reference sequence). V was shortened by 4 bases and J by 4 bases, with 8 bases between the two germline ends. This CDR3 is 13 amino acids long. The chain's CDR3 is CASSRGGNQPQHF. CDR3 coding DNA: TGTGCCAGCAGCCGTGGAGGGAATCAGCCCCAGCATTTT.

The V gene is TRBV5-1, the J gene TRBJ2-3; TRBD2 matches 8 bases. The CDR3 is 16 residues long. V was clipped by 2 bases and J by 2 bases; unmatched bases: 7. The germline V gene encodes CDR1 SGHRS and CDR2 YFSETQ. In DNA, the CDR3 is TGCGCCAGCAGCTTAGCGGGGGAGTTTAACACAGATACGCAGTATTTT. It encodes CASSLAGEFNTDTQYF.

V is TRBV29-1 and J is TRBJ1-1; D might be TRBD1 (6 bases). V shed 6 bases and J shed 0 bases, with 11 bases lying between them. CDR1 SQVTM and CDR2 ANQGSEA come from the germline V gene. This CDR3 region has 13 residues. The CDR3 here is CSVGQLMNTEAFF. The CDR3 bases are TGCAGCGTAGGACAGTTAATGAACACTGAAGCTTTCTTT.

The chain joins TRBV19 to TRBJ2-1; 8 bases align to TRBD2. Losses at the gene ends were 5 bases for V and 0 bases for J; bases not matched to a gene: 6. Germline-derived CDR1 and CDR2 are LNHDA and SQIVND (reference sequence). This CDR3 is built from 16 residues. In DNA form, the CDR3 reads TGTGCCAGTAGTCCCAGCGGGGGTCACTCCTACAATGAGCAGTTCTTC. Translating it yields CASSPSGGHSYNEQFF.

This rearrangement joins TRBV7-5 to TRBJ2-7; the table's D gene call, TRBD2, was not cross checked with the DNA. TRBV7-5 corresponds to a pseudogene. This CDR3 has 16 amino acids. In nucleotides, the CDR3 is TGTGCCAGAAGCTTAGGTGAGCGGGGGGCTACCTACGAGCAGTACTTC. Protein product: CARSLGERGATYEQYF.

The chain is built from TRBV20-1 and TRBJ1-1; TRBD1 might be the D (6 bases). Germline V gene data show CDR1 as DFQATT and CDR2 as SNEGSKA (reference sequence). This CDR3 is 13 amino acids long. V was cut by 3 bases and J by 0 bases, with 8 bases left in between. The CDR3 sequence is CSASQGMNTEAFF. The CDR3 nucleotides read TGCAGTGCTAGTCAGGGGATGAACACTGAAGCTTTCTTT.

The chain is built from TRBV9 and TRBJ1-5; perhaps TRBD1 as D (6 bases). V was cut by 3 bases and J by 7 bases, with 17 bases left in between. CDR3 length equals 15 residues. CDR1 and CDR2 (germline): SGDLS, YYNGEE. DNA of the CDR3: TGTGCCAGCAGCGCCGGAAACAGGGTCGGCCAGCCCCAGCATTTT. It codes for CASSAGNRVGQPQHF. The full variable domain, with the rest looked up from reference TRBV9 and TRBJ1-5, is DSGVTQTPKHLITATGQRVTLRCSPRSGDLSVYWYQQSLDQGLQFLIQYYNGEERAKGNILERFSAQQFPDLHSELNLSSLELGDSALYFCASSAGNRVGQPQHFGDGTRLSIL.

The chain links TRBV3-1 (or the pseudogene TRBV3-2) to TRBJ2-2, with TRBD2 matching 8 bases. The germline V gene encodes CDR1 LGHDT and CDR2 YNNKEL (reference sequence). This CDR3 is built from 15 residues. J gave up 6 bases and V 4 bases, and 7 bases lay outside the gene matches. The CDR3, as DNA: TGTGCCAGCAGCCGGACTACGACTAGCGCCGGGGAGCTGTTTTTT. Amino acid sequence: CASSRTTTSAGELFF.

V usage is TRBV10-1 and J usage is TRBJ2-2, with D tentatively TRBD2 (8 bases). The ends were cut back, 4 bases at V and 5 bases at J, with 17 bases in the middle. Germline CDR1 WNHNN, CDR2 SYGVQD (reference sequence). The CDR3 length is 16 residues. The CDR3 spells CASSVGRGPRTGELFF. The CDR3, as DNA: TGCGCCAGCAGTGTCGGGAGGGGGCCCCGGACCGGGGAGCTGTTTTTT.

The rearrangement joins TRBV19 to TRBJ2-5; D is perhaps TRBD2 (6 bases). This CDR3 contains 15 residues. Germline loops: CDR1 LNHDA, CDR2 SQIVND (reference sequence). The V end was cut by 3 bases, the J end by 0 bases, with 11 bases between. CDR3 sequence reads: CASSILATNQETQYF. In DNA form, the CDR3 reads TGTGCCAGTAGTATTCTAGCGACCAACCAAGAGACCCAGTACTTC.

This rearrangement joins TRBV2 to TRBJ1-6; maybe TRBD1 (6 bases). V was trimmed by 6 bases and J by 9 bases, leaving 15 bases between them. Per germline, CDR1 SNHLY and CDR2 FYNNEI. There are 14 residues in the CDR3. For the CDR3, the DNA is TGTGCCAGCAGACAACAGGGAGAAACTTCACCCCTCCACTTT. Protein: CASRQQGETSPLHF. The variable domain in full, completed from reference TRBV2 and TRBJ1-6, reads EPEVTQTPSHQVTQMGQEVILRCVPISNHLYFYWYRQILGQKVEFLVSFYNNEISEKSEIFDDQFSVERPDGSNFTLKIRSTKLEDSAMYFCASRQQGETSPLHFGNGTRLTVT.

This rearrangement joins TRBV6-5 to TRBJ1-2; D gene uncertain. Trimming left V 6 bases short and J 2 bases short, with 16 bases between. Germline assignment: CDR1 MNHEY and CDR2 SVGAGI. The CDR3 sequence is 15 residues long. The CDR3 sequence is CASRRPGSPNYGYTF. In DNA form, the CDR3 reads TGTGCCAGCAGGAGGCCGGGGAGCCCAAACTATGGCTACACCTTC.

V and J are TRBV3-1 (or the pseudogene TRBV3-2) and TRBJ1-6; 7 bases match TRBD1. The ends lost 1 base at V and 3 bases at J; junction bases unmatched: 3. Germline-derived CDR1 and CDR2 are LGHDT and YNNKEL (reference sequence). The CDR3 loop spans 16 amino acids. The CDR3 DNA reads TGTGCCAGCAGCCAAGGACAGGGTATCTATAATTCACCCCTCCACTTT. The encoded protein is CASSQGQGIYNSPLHF.

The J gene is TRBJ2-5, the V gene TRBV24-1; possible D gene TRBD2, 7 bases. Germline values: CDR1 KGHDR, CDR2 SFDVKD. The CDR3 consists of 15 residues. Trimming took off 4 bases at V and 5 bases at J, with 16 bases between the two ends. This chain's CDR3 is CATSDNRGAGETQYF. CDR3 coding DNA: TGTGCCACCAGTGACAACCGGGGGGCCGGGGAGACCCAGTACTTC.

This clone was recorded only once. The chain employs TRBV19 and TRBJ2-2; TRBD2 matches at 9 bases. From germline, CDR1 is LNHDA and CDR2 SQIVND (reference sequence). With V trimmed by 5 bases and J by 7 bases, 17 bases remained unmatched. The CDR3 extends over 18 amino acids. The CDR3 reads CASSGPPLGGGAGGELFF. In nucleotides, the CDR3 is TGTGCCAGTAGTGGGCCCCCCTTGGGCGGGGGGGCTGGCGGGGAGCTGTTTTTT.

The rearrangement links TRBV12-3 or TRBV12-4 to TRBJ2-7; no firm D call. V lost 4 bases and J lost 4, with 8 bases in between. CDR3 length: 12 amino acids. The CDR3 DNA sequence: TGTGCCAGCAGTTGGCGGAGATACGAGCAGTACTTC. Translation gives CASSWRRYEQYF.

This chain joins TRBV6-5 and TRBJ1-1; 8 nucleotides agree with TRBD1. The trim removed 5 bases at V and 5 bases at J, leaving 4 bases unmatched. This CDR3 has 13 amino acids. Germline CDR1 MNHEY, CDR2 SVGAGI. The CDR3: CASSRQGTTEAFF. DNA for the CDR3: TGTGCCAGCAGTCGACAGGGGACAACTGAAGCTTTCTTT.

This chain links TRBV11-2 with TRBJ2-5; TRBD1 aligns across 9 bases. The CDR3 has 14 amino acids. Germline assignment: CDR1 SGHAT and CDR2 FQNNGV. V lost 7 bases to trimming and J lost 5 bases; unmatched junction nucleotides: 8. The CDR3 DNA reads TGTGCCAGCACCTTCAACAGGGGGCGGGAGACCCAGTACTTC. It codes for CASTFNRGRETQYF.

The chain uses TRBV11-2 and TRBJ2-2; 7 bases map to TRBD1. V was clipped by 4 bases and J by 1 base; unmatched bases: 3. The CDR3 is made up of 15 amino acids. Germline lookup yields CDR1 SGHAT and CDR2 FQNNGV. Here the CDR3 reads CASSSRTGNTGELFF. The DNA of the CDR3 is TGTGCCAGCAGCTCTAGGACAGGGAACACCGGGGAGCTGTTTTTT. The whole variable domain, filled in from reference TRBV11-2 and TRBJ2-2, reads EAGVAQSPRYKIIEKRQSVAFWCNPISGHATLYWYQQILGQGPKLLIQFQNNGVVDDSQLPKDRFSAERLKGVDSTLKIQPAKLEDSAVYLCASSSRTGNTGELFFGEGSRLTVL.

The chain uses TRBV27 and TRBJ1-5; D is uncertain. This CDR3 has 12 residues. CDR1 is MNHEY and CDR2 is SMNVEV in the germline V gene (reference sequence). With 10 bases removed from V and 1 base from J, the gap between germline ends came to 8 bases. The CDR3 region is CATGVSNQPQHF. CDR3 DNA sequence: TGTGCCACCGGGGTCAGCAATCAGCCCCAGCATTTT.

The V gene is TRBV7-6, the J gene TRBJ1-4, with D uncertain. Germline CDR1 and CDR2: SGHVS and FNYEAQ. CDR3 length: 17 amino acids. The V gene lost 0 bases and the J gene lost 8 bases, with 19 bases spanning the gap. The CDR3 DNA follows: TGTGCCAGCAGCTTAGCATTCACTAGGTCACCACAAGAAAAACTGTTTTTT. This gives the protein CASSLAFTRSPQEKLFF. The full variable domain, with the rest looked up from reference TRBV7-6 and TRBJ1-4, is GAGVSQSPRYKVTKRGQDVALRCDPISGHVSLYWYRQALGQGPEFLTYFNYEAQQDKSGLPNDRFSAERPEGSISTLTIQRTEQRDSAMYRCASSLAFTRSPQEKLFFGSGTQLSVL.

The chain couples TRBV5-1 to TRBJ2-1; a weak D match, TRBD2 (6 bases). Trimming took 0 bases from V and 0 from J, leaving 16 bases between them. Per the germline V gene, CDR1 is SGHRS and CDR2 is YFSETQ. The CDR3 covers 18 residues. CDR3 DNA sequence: TGCGCCAGCAGCTTGGGGGACTCAGGAATTAGCTCCTACAATGAGCAGTTCTTC. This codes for CASSLGDSGISSYNEQFF.

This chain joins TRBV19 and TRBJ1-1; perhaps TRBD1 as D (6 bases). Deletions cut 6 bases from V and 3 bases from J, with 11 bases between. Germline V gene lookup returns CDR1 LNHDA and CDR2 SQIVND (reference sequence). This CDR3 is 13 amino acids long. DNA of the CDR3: TGTGCCAGTAGGGGGACAACGGACACTGAAGCTTTCTTT. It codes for CASRGTTDTEAFF.

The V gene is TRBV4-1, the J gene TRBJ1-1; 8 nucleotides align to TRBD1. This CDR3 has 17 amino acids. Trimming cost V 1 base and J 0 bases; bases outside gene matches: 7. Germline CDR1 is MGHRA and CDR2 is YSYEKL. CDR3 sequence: CASSQAGQVSMNTEAFF. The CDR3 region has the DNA TGCGCCAGCAGCCAAGCGGGACAGGTTAGCATGAACACTGAAGCTTTCTTT.

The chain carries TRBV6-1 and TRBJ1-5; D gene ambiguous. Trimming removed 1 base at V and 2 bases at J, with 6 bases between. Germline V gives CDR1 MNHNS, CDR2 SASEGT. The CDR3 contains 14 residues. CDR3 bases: TGTGCCAGCAGTGAAGGCTCAGGCAATCAGCCCCAGCATTTT. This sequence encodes CASSEGSGNQPQHF.

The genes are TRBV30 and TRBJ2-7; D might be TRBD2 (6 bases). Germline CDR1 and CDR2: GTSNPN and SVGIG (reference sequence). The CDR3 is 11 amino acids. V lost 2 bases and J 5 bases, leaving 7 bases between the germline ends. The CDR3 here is CAWSRGDEQYF. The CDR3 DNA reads TGTGCCTGGAGTCGCGGGGACGAGCAGTACTTC.

CDR3 nucleotides: TGCGCCAGCAGTGAGGGGCAGTTAAATTCACCCCTCCACTTT. Translated, it gives CASSEGQLNSPLHF. This rearrangement joins TRBV10-2 to TRBJ1-6; the D is unclear. The CDR3 has 14 amino acids. V was pared by 2 bases and J by 7 bases, with 9 bases between. Germline V gives CDR1 WSHSY, CDR2 SAAADI.

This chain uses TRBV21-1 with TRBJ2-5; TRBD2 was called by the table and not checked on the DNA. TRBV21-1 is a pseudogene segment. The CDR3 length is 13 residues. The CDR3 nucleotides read TGTGCCAGCATCCCCGGGAGAGAAGAGACCCAGTACTTC. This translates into CASIPGREETQYF.

Here the CDR3 reads CASRDRGISNQPQHF. The CDR3 region has the DNA TGTGCCAGTCGGGACAGGGGGATTAGCAATCAGCCCCAGCATTTT. The chain employs TRBV19 and TRBJ1-5; 11 nucleotides align to TRBD1. Germline values: CDR1 LNHDA, CDR2 SQIVND (reference sequence). This CDR3 spans 15 amino acids. Trimming took 8 bases from V and 0 from J; bases not matched to a gene: 3.